The 21 T cell receptor beta chains reported below all come from one sample, sequenced in a study of shared T cell receptors in the human thymus. The protocol was immunoSEQ multiplex PCR, while the TCRdb copy is restricted to in-frame clones and leaves out a portion. The table lists hundreds of thousands of clones, 70% to 90% of them singletons, with roughly 0.01% in the top ten. This sample also belongs to another study, concerning human thymus T cells.

Sequencing was done on a sample of thymocytes. These receptors originate from a girl less than two years old with a congenital heart defect.

This rearrangement joins TRBV7-9 to TRBJ1-2; 7 nucleotides align to TRBD1. Trimming took 5 bases from V and 0 from J; bases not matched to a gene: 6. This CDR3 comprises 15 residues. Germline V gives CDR1 SEHNR, CDR2 FQNEAQ (reference sequence). DNA for the CDR3: TGTGCCAGCAGCGCCGACAGGGCAGCTAACTATGGCTACACCTTC. Translated: CASSADRAANYGYTF.

The rearrangement links TRBV5-4 to TRBJ1-2; 7 positions agree with TRBD1. CDR3 length equals 15 residues. V gave up 4 bases and J gave up 3 bases; unmatched junction bases: 9. Germline V gene sequence: CDR1 SGHNT, CDR2 YYREEE (reference sequence). The chain's CDR3 is CASSMTGLYDYGYTF. The DNA of the CDR3 is TGTGCCAGCAGCATGACAGGGCTGTACGACTATGGCTACACCTTC.

This clone was detected once. The chain links TRBV19 to TRBJ1-2; 8 bases fit TRBD1. The CDR3 is 14 amino acids. Germline CDR1 LNHDA, CDR2 SQIVND (reference sequence). The V segment lost 9 bases and the J segment 4 bases; nucleotides outside the gene matches: 10. CDR3 sequence (DNA): TGTGCCAGCACCACCAGGACAGGGATCTATGGCTACACCTTC. This translates into CASTTRTGIYGYTF. Variable domain in full (rest from reference TRBV19 and TRBJ1-2): DGGITQSPKYLFRKEGQNVTLSCEQNLNHDAMYWYRQDPGQGLRLIYYSQIVNDFQKGDIAEGYSVSREKKESFPLTVTSAQKNPTAFYLCASTTRTGIYGYTFGSGTRLTVV.

The V gene is TRBV27, the J gene TRBJ2-1; D unclear. This CDR3 is 18 amino acids long. Germline assignment: CDR1 MNHEY and CDR2 SMNVEV (reference sequence). V dropped 5 bases and J dropped 3 bases, with 23 bases sitting between them. The CDR3 here is CASSPPSSVRRYYNEQFF. CDR3 in DNA: TGTGCCAGCAGTCCCCCTTCCAGTGTGAGGAGATACTACAATGAGCAGTTCTTC.

The rearrangement links TRBV2 to TRBJ1-1; tentatively, D is TRBD1 (6 bases). Trimming shortened V by 7 bases and J by 3 bases, and 18 bases separated the two germline ends. The germline gives CDR1 SNHLY, CDR2 FYNNEI. The CDR3 sequence is 15 residues long. The CDR3 nucleotides read TGTGCCAGCACCCCAAGGGGGTTTGGGGACACTGAAGCTTTCTTT. Translating gives CASTPRGFGDTEAFF. The entire variable domain, with the rest obtained from reference TRBV2 and TRBJ1-1, is as follows: EPEVTQTPSHQVTQMGQEVILRCVPISNHLYFYWYRQILGQKVEFLVSFYNNEISEKSEIFDDQFSVERPDGSNFTLKIRSTKLEDSAMYFCASTPRGFGDTEAFFGQGTRLTVV.

The chain combines TRBV9 with TRBJ1-5; maybe TRBD1 (6 bases). V lost 4 bases and J lost 1, with 15 bases in between. CDR3 length: 16 residues. Germline V gives CDR1 SGDLS, CDR2 YYNGEE. CDR3 region: CASSPSGEGSNQPQHF. Here the CDR3 DNA reads TGTGCCAGCAGCCCTTCAGGGGAGGGGAGCAATCAGCCCCAGCATTTT. Full variable domain (missing parts from reference TRBV9 and TRBJ1-5): DSGVTQTPKHLITATGQRVTLRCSPRSGDLSVYWYQQSLDQGLQFLIQYYNGEERAKGNILERFSAQQFPDLHSELNLSSLELGDSALYFCASSPSGEGSNQPQHFGDGTRLSIL.

V usage is TRBV2 and J usage is TRBJ1-2, with D uncertain. Germline V gives CDR1 SNHLY, CDR2 FYNNEI. V was clipped by 5 bases and J by 7 bases, with 11 bases between them. The CDR3 sequence is 12 residues long. The CDR3 loop reads CASSSLTGGYTF. The CDR3 DNA is TGTGCCAGCAGTTCATTGACGGGTGGCTACACCTTC.

V is TRBV7-9 and J is TRBJ2-7; tentatively, D is TRBD2 (8 bases). CDR3 length: 15 residues. V was cut by 7 bases and J by 5 bases, with 21 bases left in between. CDR1 and CDR2 from the germline V gene are SEHNR and FQNEAQ (reference sequence). Written as DNA, the CDR3 is TGTGCCAGCACCCCGGGAGGGGGCCGACTCGACGAGCAGTACTTC. It translates to CASTPGGGRLDEQYF.

The chain couples TRBV18 to TRBJ2-5; maybe TRBD2 (5 bases). V lost 3 bases and J lost 5, with 22 bases in between. Germline CDR1 is KGHSH and CDR2 is LQKENI. The CDR3 is 17 residues long. The CDR3: CASSPRGPRGKRETQYF. The CDR3 DNA reads TGTGCCAGCTCACCCCGAGGCCCCCGGGGTAAACGCGAGACCCAGTACTTC.

J is TRBJ2-2 and V is TRBV28, with D perhaps matching TRBD2 (5 bases). CDR1 is MDHEN and CDR2 is SYDVKM in the germline V gene. V was shortened by 2 bases and J by 6 bases, with 10 bases between the two germline ends. CDR3 length equals 14 residues. CDR3 nucleotides: TGTGCCAGCAGTTTACCGGCCGGGGCCGGGGAGCTGTTTTTT. Amino acids: CASSLPAGAGELFF.

This chain links TRBV15 with TRBJ1-2; 7 bases fit TRBD1. V lost 5 bases to trimming and J lost 3 bases; unmatched junction nucleotides: 9. The germline V gene encodes CDR1 LNHNV and CDR2 YYDKDF (reference sequence). The CDR3 contains 15 residues. The chain's CDR3 is CATSPHRGLDYGYTF. The CDR3, as DNA: TGTGCCACCAGCCCCCACAGGGGATTAGACTATGGCTACACCTTC.

V usage is TRBV5-1 and J usage is TRBJ1-2; 7 positions agree with TRBD1. This CDR3 is 12 amino acids long. Germline V lookup: CDR1 SGHRS, CDR2 YFSETQ. V lost 4 bases and J lost 8; bases outside the gene matches: 5. The CDR3 DNA follows: TGCGCCAGCAGCCCCGGGACAGCCGGCTACACCTTC. Protein: CASSPGTAGYTF.

The chain recombines TRBV27 with TRBJ1-1; D unclear. In germline, CDR1 is MNHEY, CDR2 SMNVEV (reference sequence). V was pared by 1 base and J by 1 base, with 7 bases between. This CDR3 has 14 residues. The CDR3 DNA follows: TGTGCCAGCAGTTTATATCCGGGGAACACTGAAGCTTTCTTT. Its translation: CASSLYPGNTEAFF.

V and J are TRBV5-1 and TRBJ2-1, with a weak D call TRBD1 (7 bases). The CDR3 contains 16 residues. CDR1 is SGHRS, CDR2 YFSETQ, per germline. Trimming cost V 4 bases and J 0 bases, with 14 bases left between them. The CDR3 is CASSAPGGSSYNEQFF. In DNA, the CDR3 is TGCGCCAGCAGCGCCCCAGGGGGGAGCTCCTACAATGAGCAGTTCTTC.

V is TRBV5-1 and J is TRBJ2-7, with a weak D call TRBD2 (6 bases). The CDR3 loop spans 12 amino acids. Germline V CDR1 and CDR2: SGHRS, YFSETQ. Trimming pared 4 bases from V and 7 bases from J, leaving 12 bases between. The CDR3 spells CASSRHSGEQYF. Here the CDR3 DNA reads TGCGCCAGCAGCCGACACAGCGGGGAGCAGTACTTC.

The rearrangement uses TRBV19 and TRBJ1-3; D is uncertain. The CDR3 has 19 residues. Trimming pared 5 bases from V and 3 bases from J, leaving 26 bases between. In germline, CDR1 is LNHDA, CDR2 SQIVND (reference sequence). CDR3 in DNA: TGTGCCAGTAGTCCCCTGTCAAACCCGACCGGAGGGTATGGAAACACCATATATTTT. Translating gives CASSPLSNPTGGYGNTIYF.

This clone was found once. CDR3 bases: TGTGCCACCAGCAGAGAGGAGATGCCGGGAGCGGGACTAGCGGGGGATAACTACAATGAGCAGTTCTTC. Protein sequence: CATSREEMPGAGLAGDNYNEQFF. The gene calls are TRBV15 and TRBJ2-1, with 14 bases identical to TRBD2. V shed 0 bases and J 3 bases; nucleotides not matched to a gene: 19. The CDR3 is 23 residues long. Germline CDR1 reads LNHNV; CDR2 reads YYDKDF (reference sequence).

For the CDR3, the DNA is TGTGCCAGCAGCTTGGAAGCCGGGACAGGGGGTACCTACGAGCAGTACTTC. Encoded protein: CASSLEAGTGGTYEQYF. The chain couples TRBV5-4 to TRBJ2-5; 11 nucleotides line up with TRBD1. The J call may be incorrect, as the DNA end agrees better with TRBJ2-7. CDR1 and CDR2 (germline): SGHNT, YYREEE (reference sequence). The CDR3 is 17 amino acids.

V is TRBV19 and J is TRBJ1-2; a possible D gene is TRBD1 (5 bases). Between the trimmed V and J ends, which lost 2 bases and 8 bases, there was a span of 18 bases. From germline, CDR1 is LNHDA and CDR2 SQIVND (reference sequence). The CDR3 sequence is 15 residues long. The CDR3 DNA sequence: TGTGCCAGTAGTATACCAGGGCCTATGGCAGGAGGCTACACCTTC. Translated: CASSIPGPMAGGYTF.

The chain combines TRBV19 with TRBJ1-5, with a tentative D call TRBD1 (6 bases). Germline V lookup: CDR1 LNHDA, CDR2 SQIVND (reference sequence). V lost 5 bases and J lost 6, with 14 bases in between. This CDR3 is built from 14 residues. The CDR3 bases are TGTGCCAGTAGTCGGAACAGGGCTCTTCAGCCCCAGCATTTT. This encodes CASSRNRALQPQHF.

This clone was counted a few times. The V and J genes are TRBV9 and TRBJ2-5, with 8 bases identical to TRBD1. The germline gives CDR1 SGDLS, CDR2 YYNGEE. Unmatched junction bases numbered 5, after V lost 1 base and J lost 3 bases. The CDR3 spans 15 residues. The CDR3 loop reads CASSVSGGPEETQYF. In DNA form, the CDR3 reads TGTGCCAGCAGCGTATCAGGGGGCCCTGAAGAGACCCAGTACTTC.